The 15 T cell receptor beta chains below were found in one sample sequenced in a study. Each CDR3 protein gets one entry after TCRdb re-called the 5' RACE reads with MiXCR. The sample comprises tens of thousands of distinct CDR3 sequences, roughly 30% of which are singletons, and 2% to 2.5% rests with the top ten. Sequences were obtained from naive CD4+ T cells sorted from blood. The subset was: naive CD4+ T cells, CD4+CD45RA+CD25-. These receptor sequences come from a female donor with breast cancer.

Turning to this clonotype: A much larger clone is a single base away; this may be a read error. This chain connects TRBV4-1 to TRBJ1-4; TRBD1 matches at 7 bases. The CDR3 runs 15 residues. Trimming removed 4 bases from V and 7 bases from J; junction bases left unmatched: 9. Per germline, CDR1 MGHRA and CDR2 YSYEKL. CDR3 nucleotide sequence: TGCGCCAGCAGCCGAGACAGGGTCGGTGGTGAAAAACTGTTTTTT. Translating it yields CASSRDRVGGEKLFF.

This clonotype was observed a single time. V gene TRBV7-2 combines with J gene TRBJ1-1; D not certain. The CDR3 has 13 amino acids. V dropped 1 base and J dropped 5 bases, with 8 bases sitting between them. Germline values: CDR1 SGHTA, CDR2 FQGNSA. CDR3 protein: CASSLDVGTEAFF. CDR3 DNA sequence: TGTGCCAGCAGCTTAGATGTGGGGACTGAAGCTTTCTTT.

The chain joins TRBV9 to TRBJ1-1; no reliable D call. The CDR3 consists of 13 residues. Germline CDR1 reads SGDLS; CDR2 reads YYNGEE. V lost 3 bases to trimming and J lost 5 bases, with 11 bases between them. The CDR3 sequence: CASSEGVITEAFF. The CDR3 coding sequence is TGTGCCAGCAGCGAGGGAGTGATAACTGAAGCTTTCTTT.

A few counts support this clonotype. The rearrangement uses TRBV12-3 or TRBV12-4 and TRBJ2-7; 7 bases agree with TRBD1. The CDR3 covers 13 residues. V was pared by 9 bases and J by 6 bases, with 11 bases of the junction left unmatched. For the CDR3, the DNA is TGTGCCAGTCGCACGGCACAGGGGTCCGAGCAGTACTTC. Amino acids: CASRTAQGSEQYF.

This clonotype came up a few times. The J gene is TRBJ1-2, the V gene TRBV30, with 8 bases lining up with TRBD1. The length of the CDR3 is 11 residues. The ends lost 8 bases at V and 8 bases at J; junction bases unmatched: 7. Germline V gives CDR1 GTSNPN, CDR2 SVGIG (reference sequence). The CDR3 coding sequence is TGTGCCCTGGACAGGGCAGGAGGCTACACCTTC. Translated: CALDRAGGYTF.

The rearrangement links TRBV29-1 to TRBJ1-4; 8 positions match TRBD1. This CDR3 comprises 14 residues. The germline CDR1 and CDR2 sequences are SQVTM and ANQGSEA. V shed 5 bases, J shed 10 bases, and the junction held 12 bases outside the gene matches. This chain's CDR3 is CSVRGATGEGKLFF. Written as DNA, the CDR3 is TGCAGCGTTCGGGGGGCGACAGGGGAAGGAAAACTGTTTTTT.

The chain carries TRBV4-2 and TRBJ2-7, with a possible D match to TRBD1 (6 bases). Germline-derived CDR1 and CDR2 are LGHNA and YNFKEQ. V lost 0 bases, J lost 5 bases, and 14 bases lay in between. The CDR3 spans 15 residues. CDR3: CASSQDLLGHNEQYF. As DNA, the CDR3 is TGTGCCAGCAGCCAAGATTTATTGGGACACAACGAGCAGTACTTC.

The rearrangement joins TRBV4-1 to TRBJ1-2; TRBD1 matches 9 bases. CDR1 is MGHRA and CDR2 is YSYEKL in the germline V gene. The CDR3 length is 15 residues. The V segment lost 6 bases and the J segment 2 bases; nucleotides outside the gene matches: 7. CDR3 in DNA: TGCGCCAGCAGGGCCGGGACAGGGAGGAACTATGGCTACACCTTC. This encodes CASRAGTGRNYGYTF.

This sequence joins TRBV18 and TRBJ2-7; 11 bases agree with TRBD1. With V trimmed by 6 bases and J by 5 bases, 3 bases remained unmatched. This CDR3 region has 13 residues. Germline V gene data show CDR1 as KGHSH and CDR2 as LQKENI. DNA for the CDR3: TGTGCCAGCTCGGACAGGGGGCAAGACGAGCAGTACTTC. Translated: CASSDRGQDEQYF.

This clonotype was detected only a few times. CDR3 in DNA: TGTGCCAGCAGTTCAAAAGGTGGGATCGGCACCGGGGAGCTGTTTTTT. Its protein is CASSSKGGIGTGELFF. V and J are TRBV6-1 and TRBJ2-2; D gene uncertain. Trimming stripped 5 bases from V and 4 bases from J, with 17 bases between. CDR1 and CDR2 (germline): MNHNS, SASEGT. The CDR3 totals 16 residues.

V usage is TRBV6-1 and J usage is TRBJ2-7; D not resolved. The CDR3 has 15 residues. CDR1 and CDR2 (germline): MNHNS, SASEGT. Trimming stripped 3 bases from V and 6 bases from J, with 18 bases between. The CDR3 DNA is TGTGCCAGCAGTGACACTCCAGTTTCTCCCGGCGAGCAGTACTTC. This gives the protein CASSDTPVSPGEQYF.

The rearrangement uses TRBV12-3 or TRBV12-4 and TRBJ2-2; D gene ambiguous. The CDR3 length is 15 residues. The V end lost 4 bases, the J end lost 6 bases, and 15 bases lay between the germline ends. The CDR3 DNA sequence: TGTGCCAGCAGTTCCGCATCCCTACACCCCGGGGAGCTGTTTTTT. This sequence encodes CASSSASLHPGELFF.

Points on this clonotype: A much larger clone differs by one base, so this may be a read error. Since no conserved phenylalanine or tryptophan closes the CDR3, a read error is the likely cause. The chain employs TRBV7-2 and TRBJ2-2, with a possible D match to TRBD1 (6 bases). Trimming took off 5 bases at V and 4 bases at J, with 17 bases between the two ends. The germline gives CDR1 SGHTA, CDR2 FQGNSA. The CDR3 has 16 residues. CDR3 DNA: TGTGCCAGCAGCCTACGACGGCAGGGGCTCACCGGGGAGCTGTTTCTT. Translation gives CASSLRRQGLTGELFL.

J is TRBJ2-5 and V is TRBV20-1, with 9 nucleotides matching TRBD1. With 3 bases clipped from V and 4 bases from J, the junction kept 3 bases outside the gene matches. CDR3 length: 13 amino acids. Germline CDR1 reads DFQATT; CDR2 reads SNEGSKA (reference sequence). The CDR3 DNA is TGCAGTGCTAGGGGACAGGGAGGAGAGACCCAGTACTTC. This codes for CSARGQGGETQYF.

This clonotype was picked up a small number of times. V gene TRBV5-1 combines with J gene TRBJ2-1; TRBD2 aligns across 14 bases. From germline, CDR1 is SGHRS and CDR2 YFSETQ. This CDR3 has 17 amino acids. V lost 4 bases to trimming and J lost 8 bases; unmatched junction nucleotides: 11. CDR3 sequence reads: CASSRGTSGSHTYEQFF. The CDR3 DNA reads TGCGCCAGCAGCCGAGGGACTAGCGGGAGCCACACGTATGAGCAGTTCTTC. Full variable domain (missing parts from reference TRBV5-1 and TRBJ2-1): KAGVTQTPRYLIKTRGQQVTLSCSPISGHRSVSWYQQTPGQGLQFLFEYFSETQRNKGNFPGRFSGRQFSNSRSEMNVSTLELGDSALYLCASSRGTSGSHTYEQFFGPGTRLTVL.